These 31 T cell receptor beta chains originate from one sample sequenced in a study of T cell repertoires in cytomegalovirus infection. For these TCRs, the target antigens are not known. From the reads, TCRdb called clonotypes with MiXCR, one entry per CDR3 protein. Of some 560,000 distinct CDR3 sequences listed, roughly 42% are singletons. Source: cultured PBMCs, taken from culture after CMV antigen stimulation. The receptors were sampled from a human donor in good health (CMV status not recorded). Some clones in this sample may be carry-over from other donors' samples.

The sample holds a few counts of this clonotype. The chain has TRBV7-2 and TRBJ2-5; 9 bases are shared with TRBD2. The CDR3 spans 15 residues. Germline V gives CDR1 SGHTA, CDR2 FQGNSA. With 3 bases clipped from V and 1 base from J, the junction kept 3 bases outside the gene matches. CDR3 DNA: TGTGCCAGCAGCTTGGGCGGGGGGGTCCAAGAGACCCAGTACTTC. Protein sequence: CASSLGGGVQETQYF.

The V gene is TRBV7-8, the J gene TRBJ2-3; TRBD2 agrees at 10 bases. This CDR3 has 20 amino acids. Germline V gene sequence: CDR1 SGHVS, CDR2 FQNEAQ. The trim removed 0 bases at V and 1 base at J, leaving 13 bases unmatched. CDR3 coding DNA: TGTGCCAGCAGCTTAGCCCGACTAGCGGGCTCTAAAGGGGGCACAGATACGCAGTATTTT. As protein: CASSLARLAGSKGGTDTQYF.

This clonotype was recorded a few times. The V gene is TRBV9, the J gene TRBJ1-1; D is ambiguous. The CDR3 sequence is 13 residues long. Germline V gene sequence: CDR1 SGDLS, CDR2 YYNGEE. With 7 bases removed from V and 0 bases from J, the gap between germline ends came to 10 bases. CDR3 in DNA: TGTGCCAGCGCGACTAGTATGAACACTGAAGCTTTCTTT. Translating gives CASATSMNTEAFF.

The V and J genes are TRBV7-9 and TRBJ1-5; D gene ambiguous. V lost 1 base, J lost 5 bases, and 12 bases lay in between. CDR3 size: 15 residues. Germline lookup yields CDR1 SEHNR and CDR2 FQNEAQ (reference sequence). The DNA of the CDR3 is TGTGCCAGCAGCTTAGGCGCCGACAAGTATCAGCCCCAGCATTTT. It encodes CASSLGADKYQPQHF.

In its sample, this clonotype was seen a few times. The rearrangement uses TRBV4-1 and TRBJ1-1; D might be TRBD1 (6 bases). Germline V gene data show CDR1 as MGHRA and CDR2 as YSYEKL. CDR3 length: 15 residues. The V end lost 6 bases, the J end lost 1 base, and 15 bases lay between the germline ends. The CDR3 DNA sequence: TGCGCCAGCAGATGGAACAGGGAAGCGAACACTGAAGCTTTCTTT. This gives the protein CASRWNREANTEAFF.

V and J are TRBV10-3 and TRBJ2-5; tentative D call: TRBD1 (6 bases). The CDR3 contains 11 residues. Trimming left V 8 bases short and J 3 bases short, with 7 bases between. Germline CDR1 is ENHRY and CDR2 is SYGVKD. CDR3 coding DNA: TGTGCCATCGCAGGGGAAGAGACCCAGTACTTC. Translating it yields CAIAGEETQYF.

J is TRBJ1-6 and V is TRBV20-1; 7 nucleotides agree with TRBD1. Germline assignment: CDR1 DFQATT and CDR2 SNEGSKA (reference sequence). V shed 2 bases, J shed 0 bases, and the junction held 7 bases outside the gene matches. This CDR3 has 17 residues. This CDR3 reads CSARNPGDSSYNSPLHF. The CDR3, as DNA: TGCAGTGCTAGAAATCCGGGGGACAGCTCCTATAATTCACCCCTCCACTTT.

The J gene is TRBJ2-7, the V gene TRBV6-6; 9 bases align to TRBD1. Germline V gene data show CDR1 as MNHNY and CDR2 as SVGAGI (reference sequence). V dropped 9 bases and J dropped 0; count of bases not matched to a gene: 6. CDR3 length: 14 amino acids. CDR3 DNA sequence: TGTGCCAGTTGCGGACAGGGGAACTCCTACGAGCAGTACTTC. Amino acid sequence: CASCGQGNSYEQYF.

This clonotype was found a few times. The CDR3 DNA reads as TGTGCCAGCGAAGCGGGGGTTGACTACAATGAGCAGTTCTTC. Protein: CASEAGVDYNEQFF. The J gene is TRBJ2-1, the V gene TRBV5-4; TRBD2 matches at 8 bases. Germline values: CDR1 SGHNT, CDR2 YYREEE (reference sequence). The CDR3 loop spans 14 amino acids. V shed 7 bases and J 3 bases; nucleotides not matched to a gene: 6. Full variable domain (remainder filled in from reference TRBV5-4 and TRBJ2-1): ETGVTQSPTHLIKTRGQQVTLRCSSQSGHNTVSWYQQALGQGPQFIFQYYREEENGRGNFPPRFSGLQFPNYSSELNVNALELDDSALYLCASEAGVDYNEQFFGPGTRLTVL.

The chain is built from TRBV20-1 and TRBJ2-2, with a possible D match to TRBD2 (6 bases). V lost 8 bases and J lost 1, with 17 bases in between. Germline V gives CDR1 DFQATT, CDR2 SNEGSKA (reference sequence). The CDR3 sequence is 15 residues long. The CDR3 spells CSPRPFGRNTGELFF. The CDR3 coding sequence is TGCAGTCCCCGCCCCTTCGGGAGGAACACCGGGGAGCTGTTTTTT.

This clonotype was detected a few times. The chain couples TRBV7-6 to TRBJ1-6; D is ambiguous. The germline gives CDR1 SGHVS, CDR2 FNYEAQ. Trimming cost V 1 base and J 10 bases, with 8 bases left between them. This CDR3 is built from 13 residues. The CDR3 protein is CASSLGFQSPLHF. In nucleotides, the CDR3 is TGTGCCAGCAGCTTAGGGTTCCAGTCACCCCTCCACTTT. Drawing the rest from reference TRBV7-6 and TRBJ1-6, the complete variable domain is GAGVSQSPRYKVTKRGQDVALRCDPISGHVSLYWYRQALGQGPEFLTYFNYEAQQDKSGLPNDRFSAERPEGSISTLTIQRTEQRDSAMYRCASSLGFQSPLHFGNGTRLTVT.

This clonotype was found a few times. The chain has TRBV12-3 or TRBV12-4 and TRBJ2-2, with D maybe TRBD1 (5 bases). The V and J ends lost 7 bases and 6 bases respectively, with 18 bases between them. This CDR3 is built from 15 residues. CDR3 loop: CASTRFRGIAGELFF. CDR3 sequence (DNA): TGTGCCAGCACCAGATTTAGGGGAATCGCCGGGGAGCTGTTTTTT.

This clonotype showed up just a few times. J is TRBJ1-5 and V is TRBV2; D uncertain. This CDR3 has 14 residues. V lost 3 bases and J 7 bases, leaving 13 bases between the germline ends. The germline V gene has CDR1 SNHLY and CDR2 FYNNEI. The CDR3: CASSDRTSRQPQHF. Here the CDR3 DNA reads TGTGCCAGCAGTGACAGGACCTCACGGCAGCCCCAGCATTTT.

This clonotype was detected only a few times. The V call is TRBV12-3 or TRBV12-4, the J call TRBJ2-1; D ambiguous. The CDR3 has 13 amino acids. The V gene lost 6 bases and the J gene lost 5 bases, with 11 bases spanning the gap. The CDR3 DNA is TGTGCCAGCAGGCTTCTCCGCGACAATGAGCAGTTCTTC. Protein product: CASRLLRDNEQFF.

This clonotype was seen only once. This chain's CDR3 is CASSRNRGGYQPQHF. The CDR3 nucleotides are TGTGCCAGCAGCCGAAACAGGGGTGGGTATCAGCCCCAGCATTTT. This chain connects TRBV7-8 to TRBJ1-5; 7 positions match TRBD1. The V and J ends lost 5 bases and 5 bases, in that order; junction bases with no gene match: 9. The CDR3 runs to 15 residues. Germline assignment: CDR1 SGHVS and CDR2 FQNEAQ.

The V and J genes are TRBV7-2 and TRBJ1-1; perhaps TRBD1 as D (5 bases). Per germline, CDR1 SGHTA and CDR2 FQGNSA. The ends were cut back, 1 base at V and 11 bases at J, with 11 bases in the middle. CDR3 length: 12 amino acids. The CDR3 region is CASSLVAGRAFF. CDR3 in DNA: TGTGCCAGCAGCTTAGTAGCAGGGAGGGCTTTCTTT.

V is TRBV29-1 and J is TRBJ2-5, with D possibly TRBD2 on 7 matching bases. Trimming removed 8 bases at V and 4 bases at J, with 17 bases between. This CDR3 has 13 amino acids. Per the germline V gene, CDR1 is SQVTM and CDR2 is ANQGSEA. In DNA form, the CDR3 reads TGCAGCAACGGGGGGCGGGGCGGAGAGACCCAGTACTTC. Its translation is CSNGGRGGETQYF. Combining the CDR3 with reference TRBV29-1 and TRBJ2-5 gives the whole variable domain SAVISQKPSRDICQRGTSLTIQCQVDSQVTMMFWYRQQPGQSLTLIATANQGSEATYESGFVIDKFPISRPNLTFSTLTVSNMSPEDSSIYLCSNGGRGGETQYFGPGTRLLVL.

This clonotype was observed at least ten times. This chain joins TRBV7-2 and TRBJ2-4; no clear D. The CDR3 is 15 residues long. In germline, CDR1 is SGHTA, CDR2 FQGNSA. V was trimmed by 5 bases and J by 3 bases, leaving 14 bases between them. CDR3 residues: CASSPRARSKNIQYF. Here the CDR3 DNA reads TGTGCCAGCAGCCCTAGGGCTAGGAGCAAAAACATTCAGTACTTC.

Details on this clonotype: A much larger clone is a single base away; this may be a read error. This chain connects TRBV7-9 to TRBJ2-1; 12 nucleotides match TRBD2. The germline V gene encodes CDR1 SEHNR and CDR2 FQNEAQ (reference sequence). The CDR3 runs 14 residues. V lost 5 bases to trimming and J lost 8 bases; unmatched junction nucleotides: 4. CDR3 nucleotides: TGTGCCAGCAGCCCTAGCGGGAGGGGCGATGAGCAGTTCTTC. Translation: CASSPSGRGDEQFF.

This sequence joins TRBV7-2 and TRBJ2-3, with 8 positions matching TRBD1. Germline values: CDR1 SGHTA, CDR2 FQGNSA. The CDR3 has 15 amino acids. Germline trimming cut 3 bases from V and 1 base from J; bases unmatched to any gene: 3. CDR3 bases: TGTGCCAGCAGCTTCAGGGGGCTGCGCACAGATACGCAGTATTTT. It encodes CASSFRGLRTDTQYF.

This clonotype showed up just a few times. CDR3 sequence: CASSFGTGAYNEQFF. CDR3 nucleotides: TGTGCCAGCAGCTTTGGGACAGGGGCATACAATGAGCAGTTCTTC. This chain connects TRBV7-2 to TRBJ2-1; 10 nucleotides line up with TRBD1. The CDR3 is made up of 15 amino acids. Germline CDR1 is SGHTA and CDR2 is FQGNSA. V was clipped by 3 bases and J by 4 bases; unmatched bases: 3.

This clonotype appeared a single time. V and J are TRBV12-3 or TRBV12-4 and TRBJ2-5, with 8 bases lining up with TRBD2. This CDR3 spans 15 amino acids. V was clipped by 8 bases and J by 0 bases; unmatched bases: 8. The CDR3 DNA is TGTGCCAGCGGGACTAGTTCGGTTTACCAAGAGACCCAGTACTTC. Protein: CASGTSSVYQETQYF.

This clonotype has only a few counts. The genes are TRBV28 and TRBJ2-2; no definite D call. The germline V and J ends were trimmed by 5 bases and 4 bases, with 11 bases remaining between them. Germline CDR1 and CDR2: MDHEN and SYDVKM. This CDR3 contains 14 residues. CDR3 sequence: CASSPPQPTGELFF. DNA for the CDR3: TGTGCCAGCAGTCCTCCGCAGCCCACCGGGGAGCTGTTTTTT.

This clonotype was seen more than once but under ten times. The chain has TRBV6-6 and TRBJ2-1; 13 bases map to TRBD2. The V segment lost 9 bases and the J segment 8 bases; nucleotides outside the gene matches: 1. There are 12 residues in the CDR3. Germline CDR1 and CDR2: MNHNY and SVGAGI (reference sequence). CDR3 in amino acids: CASTSGGDEQFF. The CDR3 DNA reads TGTGCCAGTACTAGCGGGGGGGATGAGCAGTTCTTC.

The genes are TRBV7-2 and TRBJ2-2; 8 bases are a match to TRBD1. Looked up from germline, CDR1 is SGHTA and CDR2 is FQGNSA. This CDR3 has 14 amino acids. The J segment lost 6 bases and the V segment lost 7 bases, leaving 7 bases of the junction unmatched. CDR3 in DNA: TGTGCCAGCACAGAGACAGGGGTTGCCGGGGAGCTGTTTTTT. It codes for CASTETGVAGELFF. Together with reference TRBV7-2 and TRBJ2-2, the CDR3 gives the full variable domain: GAGVSQSPSNKVTEKGKDVELRCDPISGHTALYWYRQSLGQGLEFLIYFQGNSAPDKSGLPSDRFSAERTGGSVSTLTIQRTQQEDSAVYLCASTETGVAGELFFGEGSRLTVL.

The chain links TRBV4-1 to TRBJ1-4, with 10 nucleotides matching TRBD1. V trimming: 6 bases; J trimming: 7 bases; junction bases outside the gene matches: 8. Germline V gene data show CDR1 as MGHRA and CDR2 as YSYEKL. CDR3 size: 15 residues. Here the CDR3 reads CASRPPGTGVEKLFF. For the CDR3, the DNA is TGCGCCAGCAGGCCTCCGGGGACAGGGGTTGAAAAACTGTTTTTT.

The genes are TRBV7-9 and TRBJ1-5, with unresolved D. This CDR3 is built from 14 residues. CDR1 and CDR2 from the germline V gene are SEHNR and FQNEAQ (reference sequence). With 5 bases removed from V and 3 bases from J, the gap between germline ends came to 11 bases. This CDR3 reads CASSQKGPNQPQHF. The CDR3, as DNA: TGTGCCAGCAGCCAGAAGGGCCCCAATCAGCCCCAGCATTTT.

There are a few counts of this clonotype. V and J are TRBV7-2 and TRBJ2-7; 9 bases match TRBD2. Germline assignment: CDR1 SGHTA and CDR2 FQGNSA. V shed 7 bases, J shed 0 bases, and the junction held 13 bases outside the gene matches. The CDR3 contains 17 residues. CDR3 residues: CASTKWASGESSYEQYF. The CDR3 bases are TGTGCCAGCACCAAATGGGCTAGCGGGGAATCCTCCTACGAGCAGTACTTC.

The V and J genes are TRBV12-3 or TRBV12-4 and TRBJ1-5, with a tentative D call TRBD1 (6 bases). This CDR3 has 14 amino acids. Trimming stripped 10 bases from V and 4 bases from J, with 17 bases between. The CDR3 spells CATKQGGRNQPQHF. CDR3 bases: TGTGCCACCAAACAGGGAGGAAGGAATCAGCCCCAGCATTTT.

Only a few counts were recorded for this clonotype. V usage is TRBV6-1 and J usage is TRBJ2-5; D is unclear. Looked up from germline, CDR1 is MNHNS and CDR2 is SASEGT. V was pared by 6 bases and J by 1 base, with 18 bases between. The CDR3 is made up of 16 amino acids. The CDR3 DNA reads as TGTGCCAGCAGGCGGCAGCCAGAGACCCGCCAAGAGACCCAGTACTTC. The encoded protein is CASRRQPETRQETQYF.

Here the CDR3 DNA reads TGTGCCAGCGGGCAATTCTACGAGCAGTACTTC. It is translated as CASGQFYEQYF. The chain has TRBV28 and TRBJ2-7; the D is unclear. Per germline, CDR1 MDHEN and CDR2 SYDVKM. The V and J ends lost 8 bases and 3 bases respectively, with 8 bases between them. The CDR3 has 11 residues.